This T cell receptor (beta chain) was observed in a study of cytomegalovirus exposure and HLA in healthy donors. On this clone: Its antigen is as yet unknown.

TCRdb's copy holds only in-frame clones and misses some; the assay was immunoSEQ multiplex PCR. This sample has 97,000 or so clones, with around 88% found just once. Study observations and caveats: Reportedly, diagnosis of cytomegalovirus status by the classifier showed high specificity and sensitivity.

J lost 2 bases, V lost 6 bases, and 7 bases had no gene match. The CDR3 sequence is 13 residues long. The V gene's germline CDR1 is SQVTM and CDR2 ANQGSEA. The clonotype originates from a woman aged 25 to 39 in good health and CMV-seronegative. The specimen was PBMCs. The gene calls are TRBV29-1 and TRBJ2-7; 7 bases are shared with TRBD2. CDR3 DNA: TGCAGCGTCTTAGGCGGGAGAGCCTACGAGCAGTACTTC. The encoded protein is CSVLGGRAYEQYF.